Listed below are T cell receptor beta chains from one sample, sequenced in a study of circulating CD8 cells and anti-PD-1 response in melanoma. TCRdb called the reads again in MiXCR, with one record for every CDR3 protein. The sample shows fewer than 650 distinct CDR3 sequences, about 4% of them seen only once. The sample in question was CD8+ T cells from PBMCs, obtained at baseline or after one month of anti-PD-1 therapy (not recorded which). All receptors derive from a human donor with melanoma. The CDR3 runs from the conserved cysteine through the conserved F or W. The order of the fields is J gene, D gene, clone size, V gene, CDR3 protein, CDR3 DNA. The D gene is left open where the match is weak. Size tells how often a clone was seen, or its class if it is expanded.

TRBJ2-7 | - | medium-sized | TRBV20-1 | CSARDELAYEQYF | TGCAGTGCTAGAGATGAACTAGCCTACGAGCAGTACTTC
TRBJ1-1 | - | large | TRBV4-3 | CASSQEVSYTEAFF | TGCGCCAGCAGCCAAGAAGTAAGTTACACTGAAGCTTTCTTT
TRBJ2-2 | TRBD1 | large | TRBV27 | CASSPSSGDRGIGELFF | TGTGCCAGCAGTCCTTCATCTGGGGACAGGGGAATCGGGGAGCTGTTTTTT
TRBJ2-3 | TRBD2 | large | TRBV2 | CASSESGGFTDTQYF | TGTGCCAGCAGTGAAAGCGGGGGGTTCACAGATACGCAGTATTTT
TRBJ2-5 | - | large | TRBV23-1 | CASRDGEGRFQETQYF | TGCGCCAGCAGAGACGGGGAAGGGAGATTCCAAGAGACCCAGTACTTC
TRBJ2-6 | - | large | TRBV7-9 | CASSPGQNSGANVLTF | TGTGCCAGCAGCCCCGGACAGAACTCTGGGGCCAACGTCCTGACTTTC
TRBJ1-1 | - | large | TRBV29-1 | CSVGRISMNTEAFF | TGCAGCGTGGGACGGATTTCGATGAACACTGAAGCTTTCTTT
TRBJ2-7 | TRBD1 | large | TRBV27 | CASSRPGTDLIEQYF | TGTGCCAGCAGCCGTCCCGGGACAGACTTAATCGAGCAGTACTTC
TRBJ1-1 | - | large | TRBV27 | CASSFSGWNTEAFF | TGTGCCAGCAGTTTTTCGGGATGGAACACTGAAGCTTTCTTT
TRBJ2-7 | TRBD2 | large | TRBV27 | CASSPGTRSEQYF | TGTGCCAGCAGTCCCGGGACTAGAAGCGAGCAGTACTTC
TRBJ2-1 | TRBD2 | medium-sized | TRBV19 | CASSRLAGALYNEQFF | TGTGCCAGTAGTAGACTAGCGGGGGCCCTTTACAATGAGCAGTTCTTC
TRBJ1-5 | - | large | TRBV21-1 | CASSDSLNQPQHF | TGTGCCAGCAGTGACAGCCTCAATCAGCCCCAGCATTTT
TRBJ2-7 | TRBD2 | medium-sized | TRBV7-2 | CASSVGLAGGRSSYEQYF | TGTGCCAGCAGCGTGGGACTAGCGGGGGGCCGCAGCTCCTACGAGCAGTACTTC
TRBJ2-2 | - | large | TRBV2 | CASSEARAGAATGELFF | TGTGCCAGCAGTGAAGCGAGGGCAGGAGCAGCCACCGGGGAGCTGTTTTTT
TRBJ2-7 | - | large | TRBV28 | CASSPGWVSGDNPGIEQYF | TGTGCCAGCAGCCCGGGATGGGTGAGCGGGGACAACCCCGGGATCGAGCAGTACTTC
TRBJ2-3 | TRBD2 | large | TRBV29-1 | CSVSITSGGADTQYF | TGCAGCGTTTCTATCACTAGCGGGGGAGCAGATACGCAGTATTTT
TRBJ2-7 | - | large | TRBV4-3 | CASSQPREGYEQYF | TGCGCCAGCAGCCAACCCAGGGAAGGCTACGAGCAGTACTTC
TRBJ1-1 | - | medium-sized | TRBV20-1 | CSARDGDAEAFF | TGCAGTGCTAGAGATGGAGATGCTGAAGCTTTCTTT
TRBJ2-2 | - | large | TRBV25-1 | CASRAAITENTGELFF | TGTGCCAGCAGGGCCGCAATTACAGAGAACACCGGGGAGCTGTTTTTT
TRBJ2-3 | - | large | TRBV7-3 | CASSLVGSTDTQYF | TGTGCCAGCAGCTTGGTTGGGAGCACAGATACGCAGTATTTT
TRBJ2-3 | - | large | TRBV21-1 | CASTPSSTDTQYF | TGTGCCAGCACCCCCTCAAGCACAGATACGCAGTATTTT
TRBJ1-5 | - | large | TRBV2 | CASSVWGDGNQPQHF | TGTGCCAGCAGTGTATGGGGTGACGGCAATCAGCCCCAGCATTTT
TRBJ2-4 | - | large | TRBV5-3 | CARSLSPNGNIQYF | TGTGCCAGAAGCTTGAGCCCGAACGGAAACATTCAGTACTTC
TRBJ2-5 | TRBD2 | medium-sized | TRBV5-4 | CASRRNTGTSGAEEETQYF | TGTGCCAGCAGGCGTAACACCGGGACTAGCGGGGCGGAGGAGGAGACCCAGTACTTC
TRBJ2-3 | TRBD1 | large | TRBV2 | CASRSGTASTDTQYF | TGTGCCAGCAGGTCCGGGACAGCTAGCACAGATACGCAGTATTTT
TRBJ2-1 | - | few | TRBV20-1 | CSAPWAAGSSYNEQFF | TGCAGTGCTCCCTGGGCAGCCGGGAGCTCCTACAATGAGCAGTTCTTC
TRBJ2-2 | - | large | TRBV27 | CASSFGNTGELFF | TGTGCCAGCAGTTTTGGAAACACCGGGGAGCTGTTTTTT
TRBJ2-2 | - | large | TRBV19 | CASSTSGAGELFF | TGTGCCAGTAGTACGTCGGGGGCCGGGGAGCTGTTTTTT
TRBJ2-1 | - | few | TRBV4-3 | CASSQLDGHPYNEQLF | TGCGCCAGCAGCCAACTGGATGGCCACCCCTACAATGAGCAGCTCTTC
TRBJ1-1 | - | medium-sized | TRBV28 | CASSFVGYTEAFF | TGTGCCAGCAGTTTTGTAGGATACACTGAAGCTTTCTTT
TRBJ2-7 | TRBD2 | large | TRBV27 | CASSSIGGANEQYF | TGTGCCAGCAGTTCTATCGGGGGGGCGAACGAGCAGTACTTC